This T cell receptor beta chain was found in a study of blood T cell repertoires in COVID-19. Remarks on this clone: Other DNA sequences of this sample code for an identical CDR3.

Germline assignment: CDR1 SGDLS and CDR2 YYNGEE. The V and J ends lost 0 bases and 2 bases, in that order; junction bases with no gene match: 5. The CDR3 extends over 16 amino acids. Measured with immunoSEQ multiplex PCR; TCRdb has only the in-frame clones, and not every one. The sample consists of under 300,000 clones, less than 85% of them appearing once. Sequencing was performed on peripheral blood. This chain uses TRBV9 with TRBJ2-7, with 10 bases that match TRBD2. This receptor was taken from an elderly woman with active or convalescent COVID-19. The CDR3 DNA reads TGTGCCAGCAGCGTAGGATCCAGCGGGGGGGCCTACGAGCAGTACTTC. This sequence encodes CASSVGSSGGAYEQYF.